Reported below is one T cell receptor beta chain. Its specificity is not known. This record comes from a study of identical twins. Overall study results and limits: Sharing of beta out-of-frame sequences by twins showed a weaker excess. Modelling approaches yielded underestimates of out-of-frame TCR alpha sharing between monozygotic twins. Twin-shared out-of-frame alpha sequences were enriched for low generation probability.

The authors used template switching to add a universal primer site and gave cDNA unique molecular identifiers. MiXCR was run by TCRdb on the 5' RACE reads, yielding one entry per CDR3 protein. The profile shows some 460,000 distinct CDR3 sequences, approximately 15% of them singletons. V lost 1 base, J lost 12 bases, and 13 bases lay in between. The CDR3 is 13 amino acids. Germline CDR1 reads SGHTA; CDR2 reads FQGNSA. The same data also went into a second study, on yellow fever vaccine responses in identical twins.

The specimen sequenced was CD4+ T cells sorted from blood. The receptor comes from a woman between 18 and 29 years old in good health. The genes are TRBV7-2 and TRBJ2-1, with D maybe TRBD1 (5 bases). The CDR3 nucleotides read TGTGCCAGCAGCTTAGAGGGGCACAAGAGGCAGTTCTTC. It is translated as CASSLEGHKRQFF.